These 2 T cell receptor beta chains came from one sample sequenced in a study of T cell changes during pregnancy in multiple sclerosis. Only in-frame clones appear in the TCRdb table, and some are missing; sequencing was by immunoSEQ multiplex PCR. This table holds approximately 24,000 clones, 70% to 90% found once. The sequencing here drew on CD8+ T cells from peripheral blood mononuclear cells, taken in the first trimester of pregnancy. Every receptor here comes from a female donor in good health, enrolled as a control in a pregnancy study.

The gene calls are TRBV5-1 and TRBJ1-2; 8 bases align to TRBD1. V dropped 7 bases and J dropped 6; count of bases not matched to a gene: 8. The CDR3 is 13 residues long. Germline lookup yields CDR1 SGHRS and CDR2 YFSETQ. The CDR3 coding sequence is TGCGCCAGCTTAGATCCAGGGGGCGATGGCTACACCTTC. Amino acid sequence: CASLDPGGDGYTF.

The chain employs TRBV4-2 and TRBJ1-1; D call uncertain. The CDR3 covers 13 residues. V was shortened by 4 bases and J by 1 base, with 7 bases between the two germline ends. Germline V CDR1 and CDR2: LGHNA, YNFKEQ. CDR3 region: CASSRGRNTEAFF. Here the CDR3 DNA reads TGTGCCAGCAGCCGCGGCCGGAACACTGAAGCTTTCTTT.